Sequencing of this T cell receptor beta chain was carried out in a study of CD8+CD57+ T cells in acquired aplastic anemia. Genomic DNA was employed as the template in profiling TCR beta VDJ and CDR3. MiXCR, run by TCRdb on the reads, gives a single entry per CDR3 protein. Seen here are about 150,000 distinct CDR3 sequences, roughly 49% observed once, and the top ten hold around 12%. The patients chosen for sequencing had shown expansion of CD8+CD57+ cells (detected by flow cytometry). The V and J ends lost 5 bases and 1 base respectively, with 6 bases between them. This CDR3 is 14 amino acids long. Germline assignment: CDR1 SGHTA and CDR2 FQGTGA.

The rearrangement links TRBV7-3 to TRBJ2-6; D uncertain. This TCR was recovered from a human donor with aplastic anemia. The sequencing input was sorted CD4+, CD8+, or CD8+CD57+ T cells (not recorded which) from PBMCs. CDR3 nucleotide sequence: TGTGCCAGCAGCCGTCATTCTGGGGCCAACGTCCTGACTTTC. As protein: CASSRHSGANVLTF.